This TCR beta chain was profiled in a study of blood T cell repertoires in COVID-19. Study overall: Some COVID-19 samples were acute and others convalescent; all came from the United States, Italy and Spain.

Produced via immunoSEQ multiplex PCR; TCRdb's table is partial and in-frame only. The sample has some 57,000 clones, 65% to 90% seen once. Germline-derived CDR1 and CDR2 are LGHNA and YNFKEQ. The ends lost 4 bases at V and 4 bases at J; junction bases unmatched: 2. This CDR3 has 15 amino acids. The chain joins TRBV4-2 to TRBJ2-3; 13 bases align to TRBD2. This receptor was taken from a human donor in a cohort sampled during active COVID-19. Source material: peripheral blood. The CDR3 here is CASSPLAGGADTQYF. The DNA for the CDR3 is TGTGCCAGCAGCCCACTAGCGGGAGGGGCAGATACGCAGTATTTT.